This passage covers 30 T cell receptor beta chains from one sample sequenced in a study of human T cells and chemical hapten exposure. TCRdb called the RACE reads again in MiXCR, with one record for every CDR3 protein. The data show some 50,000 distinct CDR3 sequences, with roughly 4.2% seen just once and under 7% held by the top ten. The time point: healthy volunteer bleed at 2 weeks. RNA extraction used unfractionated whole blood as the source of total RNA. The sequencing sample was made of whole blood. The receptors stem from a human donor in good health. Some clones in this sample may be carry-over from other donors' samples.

The CDR3 loop is CASSPGTGAEAFF. The CDR3 coding sequence is TGTGCCAGCTCACCGGGGACAGGGGCTGAAGCTTTCTTT. The chain couples TRBV18 to TRBJ1-1; 10 positions match TRBD1. CDR3 length: 13 residues. The V gene end was trimmed by 3 bases and the J gene end by 6 bases; junction bases not matched to a gene: 1. Germline-derived CDR1 and CDR2 are KGHSH and LQKENI.

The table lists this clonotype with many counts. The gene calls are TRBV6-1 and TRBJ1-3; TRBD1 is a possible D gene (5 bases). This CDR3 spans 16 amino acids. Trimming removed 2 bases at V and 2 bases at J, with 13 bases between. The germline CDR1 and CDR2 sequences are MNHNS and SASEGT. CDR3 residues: CASSEPGEPAGNTIYF. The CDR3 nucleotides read TGTGCCAGCAGTGAACCGGGGGAACCGGCTGGAAACACCATATATTTT.

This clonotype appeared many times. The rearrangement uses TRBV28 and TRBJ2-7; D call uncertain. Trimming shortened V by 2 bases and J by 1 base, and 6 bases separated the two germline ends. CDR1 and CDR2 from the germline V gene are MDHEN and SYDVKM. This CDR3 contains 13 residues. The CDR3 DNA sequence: TGTGCCAGCAGTTTACCGGAATCCTACGAGCAGTACTTC. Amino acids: CASSLPESYEQYF.

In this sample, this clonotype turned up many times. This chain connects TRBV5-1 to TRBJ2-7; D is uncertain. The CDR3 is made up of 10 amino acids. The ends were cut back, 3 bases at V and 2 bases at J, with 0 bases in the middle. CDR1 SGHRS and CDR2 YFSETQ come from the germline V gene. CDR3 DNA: TGCGCCAGCAGCTCCTACGAGCAGTACTTC. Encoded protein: CASSSYEQYF. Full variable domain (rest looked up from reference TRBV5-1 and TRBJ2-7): KAGVTQTPRYLIKTRGQQVTLSCSPISGHRSVSWYQQTPGQGLQFLFEYFSETQRNKGNFPGRFSGRQFSNSRSEMNVSTLELGDSALYLCASSSYEQYFGPGTRLTVT.

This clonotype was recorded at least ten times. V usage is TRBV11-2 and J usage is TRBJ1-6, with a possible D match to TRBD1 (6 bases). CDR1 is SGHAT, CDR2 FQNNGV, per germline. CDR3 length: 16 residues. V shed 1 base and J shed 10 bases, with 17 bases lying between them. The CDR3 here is CASSLADTGIYSPLHF. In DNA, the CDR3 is TGTGCCAGCAGCTTAGCTGACACAGGGATATACTCACCCCTCCACTTT.

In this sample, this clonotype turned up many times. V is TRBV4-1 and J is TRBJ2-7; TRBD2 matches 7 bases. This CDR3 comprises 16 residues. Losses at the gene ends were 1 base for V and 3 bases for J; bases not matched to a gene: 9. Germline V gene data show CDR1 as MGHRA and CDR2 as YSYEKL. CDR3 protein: CASSQAVPGLIYEQYF. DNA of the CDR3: TGCGCCAGCAGCCAAGCGGTTCCGGGACTAATCTACGAGCAGTACTTC.

The CDR3 loop reads CASAIDRVILEQYF. The CDR3 region has the DNA TGTGCCAGCGCCATCGACAGGGTTATACTCGAGCAGTACTTC. The chain employs TRBV2 and TRBJ2-7; 7 bases agree with TRBD1. The CDR3 has 14 residues. After removal of 8 bases from V and 6 bases from J, the junction contained 13 bases not matched to a gene. Germline CDR1 reads SNHLY; CDR2 reads FYNNEI. Full variable domain (rest looked up from reference TRBV2 and TRBJ2-7): EPEVTQTPSHQVTQMGQEVILRCVPISNHLYFYWYRQILGQKVEFLVSFYNNEISEKSEIFDDQFSVERPDGSNFTLKIRSTKLEDSAMYFCASAIDRVILEQYFGPGTRLTVT.

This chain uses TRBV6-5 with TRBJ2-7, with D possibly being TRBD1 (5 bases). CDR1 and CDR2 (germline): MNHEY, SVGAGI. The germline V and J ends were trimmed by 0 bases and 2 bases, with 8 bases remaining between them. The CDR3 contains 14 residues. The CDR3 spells CASSYSQVAYEQYF. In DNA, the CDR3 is TGTGCCAGCAGTTACTCACAGGTAGCCTACGAGCAGTACTTC.

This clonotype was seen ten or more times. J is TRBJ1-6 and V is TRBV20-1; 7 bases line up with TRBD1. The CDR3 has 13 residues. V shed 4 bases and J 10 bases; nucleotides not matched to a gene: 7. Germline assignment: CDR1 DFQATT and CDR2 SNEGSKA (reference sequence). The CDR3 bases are TGCAGTGCTAAAGACAGGGTTAACTCACCCCTCCACTTT. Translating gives CSAKDRVNSPLHF.

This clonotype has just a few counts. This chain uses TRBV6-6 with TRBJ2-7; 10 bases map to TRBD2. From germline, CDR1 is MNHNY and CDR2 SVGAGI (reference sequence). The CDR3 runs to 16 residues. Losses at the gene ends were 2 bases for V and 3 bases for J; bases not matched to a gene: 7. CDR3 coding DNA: TGTGCCAGCAGTTACACCGTAGCGGGAGGCAACTACGAGCAGTACTTC. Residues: CASSYTVAGGNYEQYF.

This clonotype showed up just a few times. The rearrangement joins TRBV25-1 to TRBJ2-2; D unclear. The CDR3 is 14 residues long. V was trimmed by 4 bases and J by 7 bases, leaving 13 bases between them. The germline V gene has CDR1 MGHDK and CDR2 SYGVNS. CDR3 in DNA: TGTGCCAGCAGTGTGACCCCAATGGGCGGGGAGCTGTTTTTT. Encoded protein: CASSVTPMGGELFF.

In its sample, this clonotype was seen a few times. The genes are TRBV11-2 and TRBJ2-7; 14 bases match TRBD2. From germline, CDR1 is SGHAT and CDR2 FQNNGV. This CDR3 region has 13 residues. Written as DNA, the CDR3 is TGTGGGACTAGCGGGAGGTTTAACTACGAGCAGTACTTC. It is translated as CGTSGRFNYEQYF.

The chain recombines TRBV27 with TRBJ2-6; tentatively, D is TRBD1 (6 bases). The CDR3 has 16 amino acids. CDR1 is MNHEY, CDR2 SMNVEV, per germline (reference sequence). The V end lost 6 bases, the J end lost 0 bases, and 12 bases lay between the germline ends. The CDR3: CASSRTVLSGANVLTF. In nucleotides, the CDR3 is TGTGCCAGCAGCCGGACAGTCCTCTCTGGGGCCAACGTCCTGACTTTC.

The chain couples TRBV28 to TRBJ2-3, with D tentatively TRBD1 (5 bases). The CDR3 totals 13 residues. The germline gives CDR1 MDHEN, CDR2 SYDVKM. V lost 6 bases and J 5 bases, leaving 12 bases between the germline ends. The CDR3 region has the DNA TGTGCCAGCAGCCTCCCCGGACAAGATACGCAGTATTTT. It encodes CASSLPGQDTQYF.

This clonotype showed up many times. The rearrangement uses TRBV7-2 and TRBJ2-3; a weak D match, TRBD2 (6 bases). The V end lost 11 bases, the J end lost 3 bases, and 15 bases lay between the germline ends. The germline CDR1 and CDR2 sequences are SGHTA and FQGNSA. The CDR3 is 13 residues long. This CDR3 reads CARSREVTDTQYF. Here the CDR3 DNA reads TGTGCCCGCTCGAGGGAGGTAACAGATACGCAGTATTTT.

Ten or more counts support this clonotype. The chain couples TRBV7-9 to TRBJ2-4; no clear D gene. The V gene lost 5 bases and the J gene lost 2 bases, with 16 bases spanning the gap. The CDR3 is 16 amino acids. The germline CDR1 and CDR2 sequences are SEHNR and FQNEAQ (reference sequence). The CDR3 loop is CASSNRVGRSKNIQYF. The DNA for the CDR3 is TGTGCCAGCAGCAATAGGGTTGGAAGGTCCAAAAACATTCAGTACTTC.

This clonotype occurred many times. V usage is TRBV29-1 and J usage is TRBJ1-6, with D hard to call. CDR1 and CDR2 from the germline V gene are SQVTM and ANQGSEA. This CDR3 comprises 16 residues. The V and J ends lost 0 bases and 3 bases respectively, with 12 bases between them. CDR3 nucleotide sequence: TGCAGCGTTGAAGAATGCGGCCAGCTCTATAATTCACCCCTCCACTTT. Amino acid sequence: CSVEECGQLYNSPLHF.

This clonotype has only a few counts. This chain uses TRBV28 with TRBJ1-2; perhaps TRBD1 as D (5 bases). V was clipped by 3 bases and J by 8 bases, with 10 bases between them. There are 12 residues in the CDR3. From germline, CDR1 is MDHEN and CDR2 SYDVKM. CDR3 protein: CASSLGREGYTF. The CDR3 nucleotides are TGTGCCAGCAGTTTGGGCAGGGAGGGCTACACCTTC.

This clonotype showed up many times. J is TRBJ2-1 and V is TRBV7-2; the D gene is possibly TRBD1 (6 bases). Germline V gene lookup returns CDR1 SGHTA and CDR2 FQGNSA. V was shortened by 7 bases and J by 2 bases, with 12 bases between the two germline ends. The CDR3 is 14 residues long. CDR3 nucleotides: TGTGCCAGCAAAGAGGGGGTGCCCTACAATGAGCAGTTCTTC. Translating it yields CASKEGVPYNEQFF.

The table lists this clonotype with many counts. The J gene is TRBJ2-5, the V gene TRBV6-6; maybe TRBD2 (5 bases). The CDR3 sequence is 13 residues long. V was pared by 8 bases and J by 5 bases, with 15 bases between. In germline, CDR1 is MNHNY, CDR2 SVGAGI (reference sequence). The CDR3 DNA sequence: TGTGCCAGCGGAATACTAGTTGGGGAGACCCAGTACTTC. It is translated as CASGILVGETQYF.

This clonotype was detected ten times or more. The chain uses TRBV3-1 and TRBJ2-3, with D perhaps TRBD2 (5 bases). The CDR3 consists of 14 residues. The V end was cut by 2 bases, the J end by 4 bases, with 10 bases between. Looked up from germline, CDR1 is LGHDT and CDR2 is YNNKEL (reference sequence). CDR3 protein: CASSQPLGADTQYF. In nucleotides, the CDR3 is TGTGCCAGCAGCCAACCCCTGGGAGCAGATACGCAGTATTTT.

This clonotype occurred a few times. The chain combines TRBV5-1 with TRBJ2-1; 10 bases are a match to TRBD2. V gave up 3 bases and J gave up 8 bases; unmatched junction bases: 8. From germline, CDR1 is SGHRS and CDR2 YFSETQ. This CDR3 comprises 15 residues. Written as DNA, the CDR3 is TGCGCCAGCAGCTCCACGACTCTAGCGGGAGATGAGCAGTTCTTC. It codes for CASSSTTLAGDEQFF.

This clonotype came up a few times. In DNA form, the CDR3 reads TGTGCCAGTAGCACCTGGACCCCGAGGGAGCTGTTTTTT. Protein product: CASSTWTPRELFF. The chain employs TRBV19 and TRBJ2-2; no clear D gene. CDR3 length: 13 residues. V was pared by 6 bases and J by 9 bases, with 14 bases between. CDR1 is LNHDA and CDR2 is SQIVND in the germline V gene (reference sequence).

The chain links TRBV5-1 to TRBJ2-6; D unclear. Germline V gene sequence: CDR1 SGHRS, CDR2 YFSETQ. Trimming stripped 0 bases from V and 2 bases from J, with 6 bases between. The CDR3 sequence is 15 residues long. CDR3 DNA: TGCGCCAGCAGCTTGGACCCAGCTGGGGCCAACGTCCTGACTTTC. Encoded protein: CASSLDPAGANVLTF. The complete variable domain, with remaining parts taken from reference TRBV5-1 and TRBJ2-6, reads KAGVTQTPRYLIKTRGQQVTLSCSPISGHRSVSWYQQTPGQGLQFLFEYFSETQRNKGNFPGRFSGRQFSNSRSEMNVSTLELGDSALYLCASSLDPAGANVLTFGAGSRLTVL.

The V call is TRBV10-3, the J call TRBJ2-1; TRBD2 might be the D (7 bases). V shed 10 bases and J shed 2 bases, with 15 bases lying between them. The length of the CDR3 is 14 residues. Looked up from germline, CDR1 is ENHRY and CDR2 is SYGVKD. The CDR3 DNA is TGTGCCACCCGAGGGGGACTACCCTACAATGAGCAGTTCTTC. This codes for CATRGGLPYNEQFF.

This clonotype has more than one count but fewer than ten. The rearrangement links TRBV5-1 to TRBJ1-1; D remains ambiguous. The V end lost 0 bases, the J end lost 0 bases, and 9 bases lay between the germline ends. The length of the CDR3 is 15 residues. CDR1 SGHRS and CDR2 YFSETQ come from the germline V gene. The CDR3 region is CASSLEAAMNTEAFF. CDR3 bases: TGCGCCAGCAGCTTGGAAGCGGCCATGAACACTGAAGCTTTCTTT.

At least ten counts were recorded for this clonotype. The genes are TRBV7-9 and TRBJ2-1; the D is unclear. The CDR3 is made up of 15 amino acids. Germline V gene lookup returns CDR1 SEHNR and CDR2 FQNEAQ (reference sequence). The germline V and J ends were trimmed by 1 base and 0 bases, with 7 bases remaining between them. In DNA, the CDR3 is TGTGCCAGCAGCTTAGAAGGAAGCTCCTACAATGAGCAGTTCTTC. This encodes CASSLEGSSYNEQFF. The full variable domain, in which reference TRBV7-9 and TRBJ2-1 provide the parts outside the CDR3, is DTGVSQNPRHKITKRGQNVTFRCDPISEHNRLYWYRQTLGQGPEFLTYFQNEAQLEKSRLLSDRFSAERPKGSFSTLEIQRTEQGDSAMYLCASSLEGSSYNEQFFGPGTRLTVL.

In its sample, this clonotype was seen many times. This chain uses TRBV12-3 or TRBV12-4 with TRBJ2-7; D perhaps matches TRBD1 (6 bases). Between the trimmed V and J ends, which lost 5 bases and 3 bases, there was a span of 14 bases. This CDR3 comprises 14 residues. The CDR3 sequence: CASSPGQLNYEQYF. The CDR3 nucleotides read TGTGCCAGCAGTCCTGGACAGCTTAACTACGAGCAGTACTTC.

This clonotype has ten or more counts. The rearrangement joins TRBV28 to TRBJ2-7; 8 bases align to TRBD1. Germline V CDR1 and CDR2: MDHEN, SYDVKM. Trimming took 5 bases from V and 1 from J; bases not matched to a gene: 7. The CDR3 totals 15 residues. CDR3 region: CASSAGQGRSYEQYF. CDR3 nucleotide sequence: TGTGCCAGCAGTGCAGGACAGGGACGGTCCTACGAGCAGTACTTC.

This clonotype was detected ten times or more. Here the CDR3 reads CSGRTGLTYEQYF. The CDR3 DNA is TGCAGCGGGCGGACAGGACTTACCTACGAGCAGTACTTC. The rearrangement links TRBV29-1 to TRBJ2-7; 7 nucleotides align to TRBD1. The CDR3 length is 13 residues. The V segment lost 7 bases and the J segment 2 bases; nucleotides outside the gene matches: 8. The germline V gene encodes CDR1 SQVTM and CDR2 ANQGSEA.